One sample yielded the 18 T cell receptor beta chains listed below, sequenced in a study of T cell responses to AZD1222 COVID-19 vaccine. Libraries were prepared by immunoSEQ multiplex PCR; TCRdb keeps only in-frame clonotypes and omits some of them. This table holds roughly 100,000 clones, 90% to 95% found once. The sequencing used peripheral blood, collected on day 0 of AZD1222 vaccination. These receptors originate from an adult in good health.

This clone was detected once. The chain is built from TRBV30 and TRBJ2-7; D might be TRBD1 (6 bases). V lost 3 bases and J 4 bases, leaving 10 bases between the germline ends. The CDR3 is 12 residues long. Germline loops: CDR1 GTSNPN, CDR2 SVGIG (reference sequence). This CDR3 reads CAWSQQGYEQYF. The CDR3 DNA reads TGTGCCTGGAGCCAACAGGGATACGAGCAGTACTTC. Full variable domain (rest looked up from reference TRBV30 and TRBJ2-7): SQTIHQWPATLVQPVGSPLSLECTVEGTSNPNLYWYRQAAGRGLQLLFYSVGIGQISSEVPQNLSASRPQDRQFILSSKKLLLSDSGFYLCAWSQQGYEQYFGPGTRLTVT.

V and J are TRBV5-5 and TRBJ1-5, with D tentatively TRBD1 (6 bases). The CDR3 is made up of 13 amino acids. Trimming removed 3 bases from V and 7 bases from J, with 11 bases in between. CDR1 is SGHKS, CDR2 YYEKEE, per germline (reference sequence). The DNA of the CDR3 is TGTGCCAGCAGCTCCGTGGGGGGCCAGCCCCAGCATTTT. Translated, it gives CASSSVGGQPQHF.

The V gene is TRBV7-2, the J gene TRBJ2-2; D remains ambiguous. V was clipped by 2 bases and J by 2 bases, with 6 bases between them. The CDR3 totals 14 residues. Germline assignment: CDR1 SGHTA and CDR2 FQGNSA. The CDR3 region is CASSLLFNTGELFF. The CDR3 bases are TGTGCCAGCAGCTTACTCTTTAACACCGGGGAGCTGTTTTTT. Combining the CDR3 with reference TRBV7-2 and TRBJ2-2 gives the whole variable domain GAGVSQSPSNKVTEKGKDVELRCDPISGHTALYWYRQSLGQGLEFLIYFQGNSAPDKSGLPSDRFSAERTGGSVSTLTIQRTQQEDSAVYLCASSLLFNTGELFFGEGSRLTVL.

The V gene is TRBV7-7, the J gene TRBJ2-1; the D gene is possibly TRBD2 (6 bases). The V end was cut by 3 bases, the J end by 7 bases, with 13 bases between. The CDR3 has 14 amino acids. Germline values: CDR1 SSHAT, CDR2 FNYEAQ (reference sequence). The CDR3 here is CASSLRLEANEQFF. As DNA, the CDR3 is TGTGCCAGCAGCTTGCGACTAGAAGCGAATGAGCAGTTCTTC. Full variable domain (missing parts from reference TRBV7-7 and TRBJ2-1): GAGVSQSPRYKVTKRGQDVTLRCDPISSHATLYWYQQALGQGPEFLTYFNYEAQPDKSGLPSDRFSAERPEGSISTLTIQRTEQRDSAMYRCASSLRLEANEQFFGPGTRLTVL.

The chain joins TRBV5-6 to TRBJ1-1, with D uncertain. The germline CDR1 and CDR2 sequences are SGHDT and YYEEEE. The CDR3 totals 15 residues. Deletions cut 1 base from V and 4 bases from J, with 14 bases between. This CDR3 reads CASSLMAGTGTEAFF. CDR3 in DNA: TGTGCCAGCAGCTTGATGGCAGGTACCGGCACTGAAGCTTTCTTT.

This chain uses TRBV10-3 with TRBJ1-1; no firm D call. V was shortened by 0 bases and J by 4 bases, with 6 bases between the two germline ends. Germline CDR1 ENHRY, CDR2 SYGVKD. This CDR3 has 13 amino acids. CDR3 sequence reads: CAISESVGTEAFF. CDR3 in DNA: TGTGCCATCAGTGAGTCGGTTGGCACTGAAGCTTTCTTT.

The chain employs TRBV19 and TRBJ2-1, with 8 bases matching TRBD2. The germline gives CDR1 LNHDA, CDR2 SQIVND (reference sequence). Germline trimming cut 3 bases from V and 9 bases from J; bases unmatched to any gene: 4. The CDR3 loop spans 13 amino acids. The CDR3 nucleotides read TGTGCCAGTAGTATGAGCGGGAGTGGTGAGCAGTTCTTC. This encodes CASSMSGSGEQFF.

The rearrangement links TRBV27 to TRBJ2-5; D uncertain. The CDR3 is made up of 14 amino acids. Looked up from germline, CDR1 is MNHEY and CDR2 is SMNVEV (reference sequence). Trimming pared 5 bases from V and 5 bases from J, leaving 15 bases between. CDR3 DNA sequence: TGTGCCAGCAGTCGGCTAGTTCCTGGGGAGACCCAGTACTTC. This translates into CASSRLVPGETQYF.

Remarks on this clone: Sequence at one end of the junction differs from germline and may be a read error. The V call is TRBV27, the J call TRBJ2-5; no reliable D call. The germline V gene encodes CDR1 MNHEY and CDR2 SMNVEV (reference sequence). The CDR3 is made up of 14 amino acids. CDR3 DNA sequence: TGTGCCAGCAGTCTATCCCCGTCACAAGAGACCCAGTACTTC. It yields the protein CASSLSPSQETQYF.

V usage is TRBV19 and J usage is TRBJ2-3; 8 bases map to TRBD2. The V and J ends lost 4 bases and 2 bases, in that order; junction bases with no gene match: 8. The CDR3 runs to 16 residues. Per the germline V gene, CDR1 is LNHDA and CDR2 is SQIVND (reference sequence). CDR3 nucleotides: TGTGCCAGTAGTACCCGGACTAGCCGAAACACAGATACGCAGTATTTT. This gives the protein CASSTRTSRNTDTQYF.

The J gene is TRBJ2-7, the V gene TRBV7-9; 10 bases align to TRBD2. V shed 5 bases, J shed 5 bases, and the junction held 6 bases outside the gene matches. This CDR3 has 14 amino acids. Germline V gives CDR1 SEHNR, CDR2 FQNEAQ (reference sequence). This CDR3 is CASSQELAGDEQYF. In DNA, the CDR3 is TGTGCCAGCAGCCAGGAGCTAGCGGGAGACGAGCAGTACTTC. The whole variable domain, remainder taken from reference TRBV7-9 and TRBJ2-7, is DTGVSQNPRHKITKRGQNVTFRCDPISEHNRLYWYRQTLGQGPEFLTYFQNEAQLEKSRLLSDRFSAERPKGSFSTLEIQRTEQGDSAMYLCASSQELAGDEQYFGPGTRLTVT.

Written as DNA, the CDR3 is TGTGCCAGCAGTTCATCGAGCGAGCAGTACTTC. Protein sequence: CASSSSSEQYF. The chain recombines TRBV27 with TRBJ2-7; D call uncertain. Trimming stripped 4 bases from V and 6 bases from J, with 7 bases between. Germline-derived CDR1 and CDR2 are MNHEY and SMNVEV (reference sequence). CDR3 length: 11 residues.

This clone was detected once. In nucleotides, the CDR3 is TGTGCCACCCGGGACAATGCTTTCGAGCAGTACTTC. Its translation: CATRDNAFEQYF. The chain employs TRBV27 and TRBJ2-7; TRBD1 is a possible D gene (6 bases). V was pared by 10 bases and J by 6 bases, with 16 bases between. The CDR3 is 12 residues long. Germline loops: CDR1 MNHEY, CDR2 SMNVEV (reference sequence).

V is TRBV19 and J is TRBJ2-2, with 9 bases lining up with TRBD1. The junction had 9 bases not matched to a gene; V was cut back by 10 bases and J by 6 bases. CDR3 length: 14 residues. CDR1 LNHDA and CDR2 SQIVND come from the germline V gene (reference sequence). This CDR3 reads CATINRGLSGELFF. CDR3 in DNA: TGTGCCACCATCAACAGGGGGCTGTCCGGGGAGCTGTTTTTT.

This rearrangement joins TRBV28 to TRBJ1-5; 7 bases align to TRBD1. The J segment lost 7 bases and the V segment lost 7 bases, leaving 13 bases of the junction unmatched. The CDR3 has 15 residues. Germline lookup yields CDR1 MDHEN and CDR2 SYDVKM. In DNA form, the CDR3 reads TGTGCCAGCACAACTGACAGGGAAGGAGGGCAGCCCCAGCATTTT. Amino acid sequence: CASTTDREGGQPQHF.

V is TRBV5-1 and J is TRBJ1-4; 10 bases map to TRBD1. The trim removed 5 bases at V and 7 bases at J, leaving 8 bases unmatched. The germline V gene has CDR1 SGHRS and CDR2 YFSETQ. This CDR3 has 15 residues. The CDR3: CASRKSGTGVEKLFF. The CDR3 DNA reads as TGCGCCAGCAGAAAGTCCGGGACAGGGGTTGAAAAACTGTTTTTT. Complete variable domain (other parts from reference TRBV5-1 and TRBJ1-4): KAGVTQTPRYLIKTRGQQVTLSCSPISGHRSVSWYQQTPGQGLQFLFEYFSETQRNKGNFPGRFSGRQFSNSRSEMNVSTLELGDSALYLCASRKSGTGVEKLFFGSGTQLSVL.

The CDR3 protein is CASSPDRRSYEQYF. The DNA for the CDR3 is TGTGCCAGCAGTCCGGACAGGAGAAGCTACGAGCAGTACTTC. The V call is TRBV28, the J call TRBJ2-7; 7 bases align to TRBD1. V was clipped by 5 bases and J by 3 bases; unmatched bases: 7. There are 14 residues in the CDR3. CDR1 MDHEN and CDR2 SYDVKM come from the germline V gene.

For the CDR3, the DNA is TGTGCCAGTAGCATATCTAGCGGAGGGGTCTACAATGAGCAGTTCTTC. This codes for CASSISSGGVYNEQFF. V usage is TRBV19 and J usage is TRBJ2-1; the match to TRBD2 covers 7 bases. Germline V gives CDR1 LNHDA, CDR2 SQIVND (reference sequence). The CDR3 sequence is 16 residues long. With 6 bases clipped from V and 3 bases from J, the junction kept 11 bases outside the gene matches. Supplemented by reference TRBV19 and TRBJ2-1, the full variable domain reads DGGITQSPKYLFRKEGQNVTLSCEQNLNHDAMYWYRQDPGQGLRLIYYSQIVNDFQKGDIAEGYSVSREKKESFPLTVTSAQKNPTAFYLCASSISSGGVYNEQFFGPGTRLTVL.